Following are 11 T cell receptor beta chains from one sample sequenced in a study of T-cell reconstitution after alpha-beta-depleted transplantation in children. This sample's TCRbeta library carried unique molecular identifier barcodes. One entry per CDR3 protein, called by TCRdb with MiXCR from the PCR reads. The data hold roughly 100,000 distinct CDR3 sequences, with approximately 8% observed a single time. Sequencing used PBMCs, obtained before TCRalphabeta/CD19-depleted stem cell transplant. The receptors were gathered from a boy younger than 10 with acute lymphoblastic leukemia, due to receive a stem cell transplant.

This clonotype has at least ten counts. This chain uses TRBV20-1 with TRBJ1-1, with D possibly matching TRBD1 (5 bases). Germline V gene data show CDR1 as DFQATT and CDR2 as SNEGSKA (reference sequence). Trimming removed 3 bases from V and 7 bases from J, with 9 bases in between. The CDR3 consists of 11 residues. The chain's CDR3 is CSASRTREAFF. CDR3 bases: TGCAGTGCTAGTAGGACACGTGAAGCTTTCTTT.

This clonotype was counted ten times or more. V and J are TRBV2 and TRBJ1-2; perhaps TRBD1 as D (6 bases). V was shortened by 8 bases and J by 1 base, with 17 bases between the two germline ends. CDR3 length: 15 amino acids. The V gene's germline CDR1 is SNHLY and CDR2 FYNNEI. The CDR3 loop reads CASGPVAGDNYGYTF. CDR3 sequence (DNA): TGTGCCAGCGGCCCCGTGGCAGGGGATAACTATGGCTACACCTTC.

This CDR3 reads CSARSGGSYGYTF. The CDR3 nucleotides are TGCAGTGCTAGGTCAGGGGGCAGCTATGGCTACACCTTC. V is TRBV20-1 and J is TRBJ1-2, with TRBD1 identical over 8 bases. This CDR3 has 13 amino acids. Germline V lookup: CDR1 DFQATT, CDR2 SNEGSKA (reference sequence). Losses at the gene ends were 3 bases for V and 4 bases for J; bases not matched to a gene: 4.

This chain uses TRBV7-9 with TRBJ2-1; 7 nucleotides match TRBD2. CDR1 and CDR2 from the germline V gene are SEHNR and FQNEAQ (reference sequence). J lost 7 bases, V lost 8 bases, and 11 bases had no gene match. The CDR3 runs 14 residues. The CDR3 sequence: CASAFRGEWNEQFF. The CDR3, as DNA: TGTGCCAGCGCCTTCCGGGGGGAATGGAATGAGCAGTTCTTC.

This clonotype has more than one count but fewer than ten. This chain links TRBV7-2 with TRBJ1-3; D unresolved. Germline V lookup: CDR1 SGHTA, CDR2 FQGNSA. The CDR3 totals 14 residues. Trimming left V 4 bases short and J 2 bases short, with 9 bases between. This CDR3 is CASSSGQPGNTIYF. In nucleotides, the CDR3 is TGTGCCAGCAGCTCCGGGCAGCCTGGAAACACCATATATTTT.

This clonotype was detected ten times or more. The rearrangement joins TRBV4-1 to TRBJ1-3; 8 nucleotides agree with TRBD1. Germline V gene data show CDR1 as MGHRA and CDR2 as YSYEKL. V trimming: 5 bases; J trimming: 1 base; junction bases outside the gene matches: 7. The CDR3 length is 16 residues. In DNA, the CDR3 is TGCGCCAGCAGCTTTGGACAGGGTAAATCTGGAAACACCATATATTTT. Encoded protein: CASSFGQGKSGNTIYF.

This clonotype was detected a few times. The chain joins TRBV5-1 to TRBJ1-3; tentatively, D is TRBD1 (6 bases). Germline lookup yields CDR1 SGHRS and CDR2 YFSETQ. The CDR3 contains 15 residues. V shed 2 bases and J shed 4 bases, with 13 bases lying between them. The CDR3 region is CASSLGGDRGNTIYF. In DNA, the CDR3 is TGCGCCAGCAGCTTAGGGGGTGACCGCGGAAACACCATATATTTT.

The V call is TRBV27, the J call TRBJ2-3; 11 bases fit TRBD2. Trimming removed 8 bases from V and 4 bases from J; junction bases left unmatched: 5. Germline CDR1 reads MNHEY; CDR2 reads SMNVEV (reference sequence). The CDR3 extends over 14 amino acids. The CDR3 loop reads CASHSGGAPDTQYF. The CDR3 nucleotides are TGTGCCAGCCATAGCGGGGGGGCCCCAGATACGCAGTATTTT.

This clonotype was seen repeatedly, ten times or more. The chain is built from TRBV28 and TRBJ2-1, with unresolved D. Between the trimmed V and J ends, which lost 8 bases and 4 bases, there was a span of 12 bases. The CDR3 is 13 residues long. Germline V gene lookup returns CDR1 MDHEN and CDR2 SYDVKM. The CDR3: CASGLAGYNEQFF. CDR3 coding DNA: TGTGCCAGCGGTCTTGCAGGATACAATGAGCAGTTCTTC.

The table lists this clonotype with many counts. The J gene is TRBJ2-7, the V gene TRBV4-2, with no clear D. CDR1 and CDR2 from the germline V gene are LGHNA and YNFKEQ. CDR3 length equals 14 residues. Trimming removed 3 bases at V and 5 bases at J, with 14 bases between. The CDR3 reads CASSHDPEGNEQYF. CDR3 DNA: TGTGCCAGCAGCCATGATCCCGAAGGGAACGAGCAGTACTTC.

This clonotype has only a few counts. The chain has TRBV2 and TRBJ1-5; no firm D call. Between the trimmed V and J ends, which lost 6 bases and 11 bases, there was a span of 11 bases. The CDR3 has 11 residues. Looked up from germline, CDR1 is SNHLY and CDR2 is FYNNEI. The CDR3 here is CASSENWTQHF. The CDR3 coding sequence is TGTGCCAGCAGCGAAAACTGGACCCAGCATTTT.